One and the same sample provided the 19 T cell receptor beta chains below, sequenced in a study of shared clonotypes between healthy human individuals. Data came from immunoSEQ multiplex PCR; TCRdb stores just in-frame clones and leaves some out. The table records roughly 1,600,000 clones, approximately 98.5% of them present only once. The specimen sequenced was naive CD4+ T cells sorted from blood. The subset was: CD45RA+ positively selected. The source of these receptors is a young man in good health.

The rearrangement joins TRBV7-2 to TRBJ1-5, with D uncertain. CDR1 is SGHTA and CDR2 is FQGNSA in the germline V gene. Trimming left V 4 bases short and J 9 bases short, with 13 bases between. The CDR3 is made up of 13 amino acids. This chain's CDR3 is CASSSEDDAPQHF. In DNA, the CDR3 is TGTGCCAGCAGCTCCGAGGACGACGCGCCCCAGCATTTT. Together with reference TRBV7-2 and TRBJ1-5, the CDR3 gives the full variable domain: GAGVSQSPSNKVTEKGKDVELRCDPISGHTALYWYRQSLGQGLEFLIYFQGNSAPDKSGLPSDRFSAERTGGSVSTLTIQRTQQEDSAVYLCASSSEDDAPQHFGDGTRLSIL.

V gene TRBV7-6 combines with J gene TRBJ2-2; 13 positions agree with TRBD2. Trimming removed 5 bases from V and 5 bases from J; junction bases left unmatched: 8. Per the germline V gene, CDR1 is SGHVS and CDR2 is FNYEAQ. The CDR3 contains 17 residues. The CDR3 DNA follows: TGTGCCAGCAGCCTACTAGCGGGAGGGCCCGGAACCGGGGAGCTGTTTTTT. It specifies CASSLLAGGPGTGELFF.

The V and J genes are TRBV7-9 and TRBJ2-7, with D possibly matching TRBD2 (5 bases). The CDR3 totals 13 residues. The germline V gene has CDR1 SEHNR and CDR2 FQNEAQ (reference sequence). Trimming shortened V by 5 bases and J by 6 bases, and 14 bases separated the two germline ends. CDR3 sequence: CASSPQIASEQYF. The CDR3 DNA sequence: TGTGCCAGCAGCCCCCAGATAGCGAGCGAGCAGTACTTC.

This clone was seen once. This sample includes further DNA sequences coding for the same CDR3. V gene TRBV6-5 combines with J gene TRBJ2-7; 8 positions match TRBD2. The germline V gene has CDR1 MNHEY and CDR2 SVGAGI. CDR3 length equals 13 residues. The V and J ends lost 4 bases and 7 bases, in that order; junction bases with no gene match: 6. As DNA, the CDR3 is TGTGCCAGCAGTTTCGGACTAGCCGGGGAGCAGTACTTC. Amino acid sequence: CASSFGLAGEQYF.

The V and J genes are TRBV5-1 and TRBJ1-4, with D hard to call. Trimming took 2 bases from V and 9 from J, leaving 14 bases between them. The CDR3 spans 14 residues. Per germline, CDR1 SGHRS and CDR2 YFSETQ. Here the CDR3 DNA reads TGCGCCAGCAGCTTTACCGGGATGGGGAAAAAACTGTTTTTT. This encodes CASSFTGMGKKLFF.

Turning to this clone: Germline is not matched at one junction end, which may reflect a read error. The V gene is TRBV14, the J gene TRBJ2-1; D not resolved. The CDR3 contains 19 residues. The germline V gene has CDR1 SGHDN and CDR2 FVKESK. CDR3 DNA: TGTGCCAGTAGCCAGCCGACCGGCAGGCCAGATTTGTTTCGGAATGAGCAGTTCTTC. Translated: CASSQPTGRPDLFRNEQFF.

The CDR3 here is CASSPPAGVYEQYF. The CDR3 DNA reads as TGTGCCAGTAGCCCCCCAGCGGGAGTCTACGAGCAGTACTTC. The genes are TRBV19 and TRBJ2-7; TRBD2 agrees at 8 bases. Trimming at V came to 6 bases and at J to 3 bases, leaving 7 bases not matched to a gene. The germline gives CDR1 LNHDA, CDR2 SQIVND (reference sequence). The CDR3 consists of 14 residues.

The table lists this clone with a count of one. The chain links TRBV18 to TRBJ2-7; no reliable D call. Trimming took off 2 bases at V and 2 bases at J, with 10 bases between the two ends. Looked up from germline, CDR1 is KGHSH and CDR2 is LQKENI. The CDR3 has 14 amino acids. The CDR3 loop reads CASSPSGLTYEQYF. The CDR3 DNA reads TGTGCCAGCTCACCATCCGGTTTAACCTACGAGCAGTACTTC.

This chain uses TRBV29-1 with TRBJ2-1; TRBD2 agrees at 12 bases. V shed 0 bases and J 1 base; nucleotides not matched to a gene: 7. Germline V CDR1 and CDR2: SQVTM, ANQGSEA. This CDR3 comprises 18 residues. CDR3 bases: TGCAGCGTTGAAGACTACCCGACTAGCGGGAGTTCCTACAATGAGCAGTTCTTC. Residues: CSVEDYPTSGSSYNEQFF.

The chain carries TRBV5-1 and TRBJ2-1; D gene unclear. CDR3 length equals 14 residues. CDR1 is SGHRS and CDR2 is YFSETQ in the germline V gene. The V end was cut by 0 bases, the J end by 7 bases, with 11 bases between. The CDR3 DNA sequence: TGCGCCAGCAGCTTGGTACCCCAAAGGAATGAGCAGTTCTTC. This translates into CASSLVPQRNEQFF.

This chain links TRBV28 with TRBJ1-1; TRBD1 matches at 11 bases. V was clipped by 2 bases and J by 4 bases; unmatched bases: 6. Germline lookup yields CDR1 MDHEN and CDR2 SYDVKM. This CDR3 region has 16 residues. The CDR3 sequence is CASSLPGQGGATEAFF. The CDR3 DNA is TGTGCCAGCAGTTTACCGGGACAGGGGGGGGCCACTGAAGCTTTCTTT.

DNA of the CDR3: TGTGCCAGCAGCTTAAATGGTTGGACAGGGAACCCAGATACGCAGTATTTT. It specifies CASSLNGWTGNPDTQYF. The chain employs TRBV7-8 and TRBJ2-3; TRBD1 matches at 8 bases. CDR3 length: 17 residues. In germline, CDR1 is SGHVS, CDR2 FQNEAQ. The V gene end was trimmed by 2 bases and the J gene end by 4 bases; junction bases not matched to a gene: 11.

The chain is built from TRBV10-2 and TRBJ2-7, with D possibly matching TRBD1 (5 bases). The germline CDR1 and CDR2 sequences are WSHSY and SAAADI. Trimming cost V 2 bases and J 1 base, with 9 bases left between them. The CDR3 has 14 residues. CDR3 nucleotides: TGCGCCAGCAGTGAGACAGGTTATTCCTACGAGCAGTACTTC. This sequence encodes CASSETGYSYEQYF.

The chain has TRBV19 and TRBJ2-3; either TRBD1 or TRBD2 may fit D (5 bases each). Per the germline V gene, CDR1 is LNHDA and CDR2 is SQIVND (reference sequence). V lost 2 bases, J lost 3 bases, and 9 bases lay in between. CDR3 size: 14 residues. The CDR3 DNA sequence: TGTGCCAGTAGTATAAATGGGGGTACAGATACGCAGTATTTT. Encoded protein: CASSINGGTDTQYF.

This clone was observed once. The chain combines TRBV30 with TRBJ2-1, with 7 bases matching TRBD1. J lost 7 bases, V lost 1 base, and 7 bases had no gene match. This CDR3 has 14 residues. Germline loops: CDR1 GTSNPN, CDR2 SVGIG (reference sequence). CDR3 sequence (DNA): TGTGCCTGGAGTGAGGGGGCCCGAGGGAATGAGCAGTTCTTC. This encodes CAWSEGARGNEQFF.

The rearrangement joins TRBV10-3 to TRBJ1-5; 10 bases are a match to TRBD1. The germline V gene encodes CDR1 ENHRY and CDR2 SYGVKD. The V and J ends lost 0 bases and 6 bases, in that order; junction bases with no gene match: 11. CDR3 length: 18 residues. As DNA, the CDR3 is TGTGCCATCAGTGAGTCACTCGACAGGGGGCGTTCCGGTCAGCCCCAGCATTTT. Protein sequence: CAISESLDRGRSGQPQHF.

The V and J genes are TRBV5-1 and TRBJ1-2, with D unresolved. This CDR3 has 13 amino acids. Germline-derived CDR1 and CDR2 are SGHRS and YFSETQ. Trimming cost V 7 bases and J 1 base, with 11 bases left between them. This chain's CDR3 is CASGHDHNYGYTF. The CDR3, as DNA: TGCGCCAGCGGGCATGATCATAACTATGGCTACACCTTC.

This clone showed up just once. This rearrangement joins TRBV5-1 to TRBJ1-1; possibly TRBD1 for D (6 bases). There are 15 residues in the CDR3. Per the germline V gene, CDR1 is SGHRS and CDR2 is YFSETQ. V lost 1 base and J 3 bases, leaving 13 bases between the germline ends. The CDR3 DNA follows: TGCGCCAGCAGCTTGACAGGGAGGGGCGACACTGAAGCTTTCTTT. It yields the protein CASSLTGRGDTEAFF.

The rearrangement links TRBV5-1 to TRBJ1-3; D unresolved. The germline V gene has CDR1 SGHRS and CDR2 YFSETQ. Trimming took off 5 bases at V and 8 bases at J, with 23 bases between the two ends. The CDR3 is 16 residues long. DNA for the CDR3: TGCGCCAGCAGATACGGCCGCGCCCAGTGGATGGACACCATATATTTT. Its translation: CASRYGRAQWMDTIYF.